These T cell receptor beta chains were read from a single sample in a study of cytomegalovirus exposure and HLA in healthy donors. Assay used: immunoSEQ multiplex PCR; TCRdb lists only in-frame clones, some missing. The sample shows around 190,000 clones, around 83% of them seen only once. The sequencing input was PBMCs. These receptors were collected from a woman aged 40 to 50 in good health and CMV-seronegative. Each CDR3 is given with its conserved first and last residue. A D gene is named only where the DNA matches it firmly. Clone size appears in some rows only: once, few, many, or a class for an expanded clone.

j_call v_call d_call clone_size cdr3_nt cdr3_aa
TRBJ1-4 TRBV30 - - TGTGCCTGGAGTGTAGGCAGGAGGGACGAAAAACTGTTTTTT CAWSVGRRDEKLFF
TRBJ2-7 TRBV11-2 - - TGTGCCAGCACTAGGGGAAATTACGAGCAGTACTTC CASTRGNYEQYF
TRBJ1-5 TRBV7-2 - - TGTGCCAGCAGCCTCGGACAGCCAAATCAGCCCCAGCATTTT CASSLGQPNQPQHF
TRBJ2-3 TRBV30 TRBD1 once TGTGCCTGGAGTGGCTCCGGGACAGGGCAGGATACGCAGTATTTT CAWSGSGTGQDTQYF
TRBJ2-1 TRBV12-5 TRBD2 - TGTGCTAGTGGTCCAGGACTAGCGGGGCACAATGAGCAGTTCTTC CASGPGLAGHNEQFF
TRBJ2-3 TRBV5-1 TRBD1 - TGCGCCAGTAAGACAGGGGAAAGAGATACGCAGTATTTT CASKTGERDTQYF
TRBJ1-1 TRBV6-5 TRBD1 once TGTGCCAGCAGTTACCAGGTAACAGGGGTGAACACTGAAGCTTTCTTT CASSYQVTGVNTEAFF
TRBJ1-2 TRBV6-6 - - TGTGCCAGCAAACTGACAGAGAACTATGGCTACACCTTC CASKLTENYGYTF
TRBJ2-1 TRBV9 TRBD2 - TGTGCCAGCAGCGTAGATCCAGCGGGAGGGCCTACCGGTGAGCAGTTCTTC CASSVDPAGGPTGEQFF
TRBJ2-3 TRBV5-1 TRBD2 - TGCGCCAGCAGCACCTCTAGCGGGACCGGATTAGATACGCAGTATTTT CASSTSSGTGLDTQYF
TRBJ1-4 TRBV7-9 - - TGTGCCAGCAGCTTAAAAGGGGCAGGTCGAACTAATGAAAAACTGTTTTTT CASSLKGAGRTNEKLFF
TRBJ2-1 TRBV7-2 TRBD2 - TGTGCCAGCAGCCCAGGACTAGCGGCCAATGAGCAGTTCTTC CASSPGLAANEQFF
TRBJ2-1 TRBV11-3 TRBD2 - TGTGCCAGCAGCTTTACTAGCGCCCGCGATGAGCAGTTCTTC CASSFTSARDEQFF
TRBJ1-2 TRBV19 TRBD1 few TGTGCCAGTATCCAGGACAGGGTGGGCTATGGCTACACCTTC CASIQDRVGYGYTF
TRBJ1-5 TRBV7-9 - many TGTGCCAGCAGCTTAGCCGGGAAAGTCCATCAGCCCCAGCATTTT CASSLAGKVHQPQHF
TRBJ2-2 TRBV15 - - TGTGCCACCAGCAGACCTAACACCGGGGAGCTGTTTTTT CATSRPNTGELFF
TRBJ1-3 TRBV7-2 - few TGTGCCAGCAGCTTAGGAGGGAATGGAAACACCATATATTTT CASSLGGNGNTIYF
TRBJ2-3 TRBV7-3 TRBD2 - TGTGCCAGCAGCTTAACAGGATGGCGGGAGGGGGGGACAGATACGCAGTATTTT CASSLTGWREGGTDTQYF
TRBJ1-1 TRBV30 TRBD1 once TGTGCCTGGAGCCACAGGGGGCTTAACACTGAAGCTTTCTTT CAWSHRGLNTEAFF
TRBJ2-1 TRBV7-9 TRBD2 - TGTGCCAGCAGCTTGCCGGCGGGAGGTTTTTCCTACAATGAGCAGTTCTTC CASSLPAGGFSYNEQFF
TRBJ1-2 TRBV5-1 TRBD1 few TGCGCCAGCAGATTCAGGACCGGGACAGGGGATGGCTACACCTTC CASRFRTGTGDGYTF
TRBJ1-1 TRBV29-1 - - TGCAGCGTTCGATCAGGACGGACATTTATGACTGAAGCTTTCTTT CSVRSGRTFMTEAFF
TRBJ1-2 TRBV5-5 TRBD1 - TGTGCCAGCAGCCCTGCGGACAGGGGTGGCTACACCTTC CASSPADRGGYTF
TRBJ1-3 TRBV7-9 - - TGTGCCAGCAGCCGGACGGGAGCCCGGGTCTCTGGAAACACCATATATTTT CASSRTGARVSGNTIYF
TRBJ1-4 TRBV18 - - TGTGCCAGCTCACTAGTGGGAGGTGAAAAACTGTTTTTT CASSLVGGEKLFF
TRBJ2-7 TRBV7-2 - - TGTGCCAGCAGGGATCGTTACAGCTACGAGCAGTACTTC CASRDRYSYEQYF
TRBJ1-2 TRBV7-9 TRBD1 - TGTGCCAGCAGCTTGGGGACAGGAGGGGTGTACTATGGCTACACCTTC CASSLGTGGVYYGYTF
TRBJ2-1 TRBV14 TRBD1 - TGTGCCAGCAGCCAAGTAAACAGGGGGGAGCAGTTCTTC CASSQVNRGEQFF
TRBJ1-4 TRBV5-1 - - TGCGCCAGCAGCTTGAAACAGCCTAATGAAAAACTGTTTTTT CASSLKQPNEKLFF
TRBJ2-1 TRBV28 TRBD2 - TGTGCCAGCAGGTCCGGGACTAGCGGGATTATGATCTACAATGAGCAGTTCTTC CASRSGTSGIMIYNEQFF
TRBJ1-2 TRBV7-9 TRBD1 - TGTGCCAGCAGCCCAGGGGGTGACCACTATGGCTACACCTTC CASSPGGDHYGYTF
TRBJ2-7 TRBV10-3 TRBD2 - TGTGCCATCAGTGAGTCGATGGGGACTACTACGTACGAGCAGTACTTC CAISESMGTTTYEQYF
TRBJ2-5 TRBV5-1 - - TGCGCCAGCAGCTTGGGGGCAGCCCAAGAGACCCAGTACTTC CASSLGAAQETQYF
TRBJ2-7 TRBV9 - - TGTGCCAGCAGCGTGGGGGGGACAAATTACGAGCAGTACTTC CASSVGGTNYEQYF
TRBJ1-1 TRBV19 - - TGTGCCAGTAGTATTGGAGTTACTGAAGCTTTCTTT CASSIGVTEAFF
TRBJ2-3 TRBV6-6 TRBD1 - TGTGCCAGCAGACCTCCGGGACAGCATAGCACAGATACGCAGTATTTT CASRPPGQHSTDTQYF
TRBJ2-5 TRBV4-2 - - TGTGCCAGCAGCCAAGGGGGGCAGGGGGGACAAGAGACCCAGTACTTC CASSQGGQGGQETQYF
TRBJ2-2 TRBV6-1 - once TGTGCCAGCAGCCTCACCTTACTAGGTCGCCGGGAGCTGTTTTTT CASSLTLLGRRELFF
TRBJ2-2 TRBV27 - - TGTGCCAGCGGACGAATGGGACTGCAGAACACCGGGGAGCTGTTTTTT CASGRMGLQNTGELFF
TRBJ2-7 TRBV28 - - TGTGCCAGCAGGTCCCCGAGCGCCGAGCAGTACTTC CASRSPSAEQYF
TRBJ1-1 TRBV21-1 - - TGTGCCAGCAGCAAAGAAAGTGAGGCGAGACAGGGGTTGGAGAACACTGAAGCTTTCTTT CASSKESEARQGLENTEAFF
TRBJ2-5 TRBV5-1 TRBD1 once TGCGCCAGCAGCCGACAGACAGGGGGCGCGGAGACCCAGTACTTC CASSRQTGGAETQYF
TRBJ2-1 TRBV30 - - TGTGCCTGGAGGTTAAGGGGTGGTGAGCAGTTCTTC CAWRLRGGEQFF
TRBJ1-1 TRBV5-1 TRBD1 - TGCGCCAGCAGCTTGGACGGACAGGCGAACACTGAAGCTTTCTTT CASSLDGQANTEAFF
TRBJ1-2 TRBV5-6 - once TGTGCCAGCAGCACTTATGGGCAGACCCACTATGGCTACACCTTC CASSTYGQTHYGYTF
TRBJ1-3 TRBV7-2 - once TGTGCCAGCAGCCCCCCCCCGGGCTCTGGAAACACCATATATTTT CASSPPPGSGNTIYF
TRBJ2-3 TRBV4-3 - - TGCGCCAGCAGCCAAGAGAACCGGGATACAGATACGCAGTATTTT CASSQENRDTDTQYF
TRBJ1-1 TRBV7-6 - - TGTGCCAGCAGCCAAAACAGCCGGGGAGTGAACACTGAAGCTTTCTTT CASSQNSRGVNTEAFF
TRBJ2-3 TRBV9 TRBD2 - TGTGCCAGCAGCGTAGGGACTAGCTATTCCGGCACAGATACGCAGTATTTT CASSVGTSYSGTDTQYF
TRBJ1-2 TRBV30 TRBD1 - TGTGCCTTGCAGGGGGACTATGGCTACACCTTC CALQGDYGYTF
TRBJ2-1 TRBV19 TRBD2 few TGTGCCAGTAGTATTCTAGCGGGGAATGAGCAGTTCTTC CASSILAGNEQFF